Listed below are T cell receptor beta chains from one sample, sequenced in a study of blood T cell repertoires in COVID-19. TCRdb keeps only in-frame clones here, not all; method: immunoSEQ multiplex PCR. The sample lists some 270,000 clones; 70% to 90% were seen once. Sequenced input: PBMCs or T cells enriched from blood (not recorded which). The receptors derive from a woman in her thirties who had recovered from COVID-19. The CDR3 runs from the conserved cysteine through the conserved F or W. D genes are given only for firm matches. Part of the rows lack a size; the others show once, few, many or a class for expanded clones.

J: TRBJ1-2; D: .; size: .; V: TRBV9; CDR3: CASPSEGGYTF; DNA: TGTGCCAGCCCCTCAGAGGGTGGCTACACCTTC
J: TRBJ1-5; D: .; size: .; V: TRBV27; CDR3: CASSSGNQPQHF; DNA: TGTGCCAGCAGTTCCGGCAATCAGCCCCAGCATTTT
J: TRBJ2-7; D: TRBD1; size: .; V: TRBV27; CDR3: CASSLNRGPTNSYEQYF; DNA: TGTGCCAGCAGTTTGAACAGGGGGCCAACCAATTCCTACGAGCAGTACTTC
J: TRBJ2-1; D: TRBD2; size: .; V: TRBV19; CDR3: CASSIGGLGRNEQFF; DNA: TGTGCCAGTAGTATCGGGGGACTAGGACGCAATGAGCAGTTCTTC
J: TRBJ2-7; D: TRBD1; size: .; V: TRBV28; CDR3: CASSLGTVAHEQYF; DNA: TGTGCCAGCAGTTTAGGGACAGTGGCTCACGAGCAGTACTTC
J: TRBJ2-1; D: TRBD2; size: .; V: TRBV7-3; CDR3: CASSLVTSGRNEQFF; DNA: TGTGCCAGCAGCTTAGTCACTAGCGGGAGAAATGAGCAGTTCTTC
J: TRBJ1-2; D: .; size: .; V: TRBV5-1; CDR3: CASSLTGGGYGYTF; DNA: TGCGCCAGCAGCTTGACGGGGGGAGGATATGGCTACACCTTC
J: TRBJ2-5; D: .; size: .; V: TRBV2; CDR3: CASLRHEQETQYF; DNA: TGTGCCAGCTTAAGACATGAGCAGGAGACCCAGTACTTC
J: TRBJ2-5; D: TRBD2; size: .; V: TRBV4-1; CDR3: CASSQGRTSYETQYF; DNA: TGCGCCAGCAGCCAAGGGAGGACTAGCTATGAGACCCAGTACTTC
J: TRBJ1-2; D: .; size: .; V: TRBV6-5; CDR3: CASKEADYGYTF; DNA: TGTGCCAGCAAAGAGGCGGACTATGGCTACACCTTC
J: TRBJ2-3; D: TRBD2; size: .; V: TRBV27; CDR3: CASSLLLAGGADTQYF; DNA: TGTGCCAGCAGTTTACTACTAGCGGGGGGGGCGGATACGCAGTATTTT
J: TRBJ2-3; D: TRBD1; size: .; V: TRBV6-5; CDR3: CASSSPGGGTDTQYF; DNA: TGTGCCAGCAGTTCACCAGGGGGTGGGACAGATACGCAGTATTTT
J: TRBJ1-1; D: .; size: .; V: TRBV7-9; CDR3: CASSRTEAFF; DNA: TGTGCCAGCAGTCGTACAGAAGCTTTCTTT
J: TRBJ2-1; D: .; size: .; V: TRBV9; CDR3: CASSDYRTTNEQFF; DNA: TGTGCCAGCAGCGACTATCGGACTACCAATGAGCAGTTCTTC
J: TRBJ1-1; D: .; size: .; V: TRBV5-1; CDR3: CASSLERMNTEAFF; DNA: TGCGCCAGCAGCTTGGAGCGGATGAACACTGAAGCTTTCTTT
J: TRBJ2-1; D: .; size: .; V: TRBV30; CDR3: CAWAGAYNEQFF; DNA: TGTGCCTGGGCAGGGGCCTACAATGAGCAGTTCTTC
J: TRBJ1-2; D: .; size: .; V: TRBV5-1; CDR3: CASSGGQRVENYGYTF; DNA: TGCGCCAGCAGCGGCGGACAAAGGGTAGAAAACTATGGCTACACCTTC
J: TRBJ2-7; D: TRBD2; size: medium-sized; V: TRBV30; CDR3: CACIAGGREQYF; DNA: TGTGCCTGTATAGCGGGAGGAAGGGAGCAGTACTTC
J: TRBJ2-7; D: .; size: .; V: TRBV27; CDR3: CASSLDRGYEQYF; DNA: TGTGCCAGCAGTTTAGACAGAGGCTACGAGCAGTACTTC
J: TRBJ1-2; D: TRBD1; size: .; V: TRBV23-1; CDR3: CASSGDRGDYGYTF; DNA: TGCGCCAGCAGTGGGGACAGGGGGGACTATGGCTACACCTTC
J: TRBJ2-7; D: .; size: .; V: TRBV28; CDR3: CASSYGQSKPSYEQYF; DNA: TGTGCCAGCAGCTATGGACAGTCAAAGCCCTCCTACGAGCAGTACTTC
J: TRBJ1-1; D: TRBD1; size: .; V: TRBV4-1; CDR3: CASSQVGGGNTEAFF; DNA: TGCGCCAGCAGCCAAGTAGGGGGCGGAAACACTGAAGCTTTCTTT
J: TRBJ2-5; D: TRBD1; size: .; V: TRBV14; CDR3: CASSKDRVGTQYF; DNA: TGTGCCAGCAGCAAGGACAGGGTTGGGACCCAGTACTTC
J: TRBJ2-7; D: TRBD1; size: few; V: TRBV5-6; CDR3: CASSLGWLFDRAPYEQYF; DNA: TGTGCCAGCAGCCTAGGGTGGCTCTTCGACAGGGCACCCTACGAGCAGTACTTC
J: TRBJ2-7; D: TRBD2; size: .; V: TRBV28; CDR3: CASRGLGGRAQREQYF; DNA: TGTGCCAGCAGGGGACTGGGCGGGAGGGCCCAGAGGGAGCAGTACTTC
J: TRBJ2-1; D: .; size: .; V: TRBV19; CDR3: CASSIGGLLSLDEQFF; DNA: TGTGCCAGTAGTATAGGAGGACTCCTCTCTCTCGATGAGCAGTTCTTC
J: TRBJ2-1; D: TRBD2; size: .; V: TRBV9; CDR3: CASSVSGRAYNEQFF; DNA: TGTGCCAGCAGCGTAAGCGGGAGGGCTTACAATGAGCAGTTCTTC